This T cell receptor beta chain emerged from a study of blood T cell repertoires in COVID-19. Turning to the study itself: The United States, Italy and Spain provided the acute and convalescent COVID-19 samples.

The CDR3 contains 13 residues. V was cut by 6 bases and J by 1 base, with 7 bases left in between. Germline values: CDR1 LGHDT, CDR2 YNNKEL (reference sequence). TCRdb's table, derived via immunoSEQ multiplex PCR, lists solely in-frame clones and lacks some. Of 150,000 or so clones listed, 70% to 80% are singletons. What was sequenced was peripheral blood. This TCR was sampled from a woman older than 75 with active or convalescent COVID-19. The chain couples TRBV3-1 (or the pseudogene TRBV3-2) to TRBJ2-4; D is unresolved. CDR3 region: CASRSMAKNIQYF. CDR3 DNA sequence: TGTGCCAGCAGATCTATGGCCAAAAACATTCAGTACTTC.